These 4 T cell receptor beta chains were sequenced from one sample in a study of blood T cell repertoires in COVID-19. Sequencing used immunoSEQ multiplex PCR; TCRdb keeps in-frame clones, though not all of them. The sample lists tens of thousands of clones; 88% were seen once. The sample consisted of PBMCs or T cells enriched from blood (not recorded which). All receptors come from a woman between 35 and 50 years old who had recovered from COVID-19.

This sequence joins TRBV10-3 and TRBJ2-2; possible D gene TRBD1, 5 bases. Per germline, CDR1 ENHRY and CDR2 SYGVKD. V lost 6 bases and J lost 6, with 14 bases in between. The CDR3 is made up of 14 amino acids. The CDR3 region has the DNA TGTGCCATCAGAGGCAGGGATATCGCCGGGGAGCTGTTTTTT. This sequence encodes CAIRGRDIAGELFF.

The V gene is TRBV7-2, the J gene TRBJ2-3; 9 nucleotides match TRBD2. Germline CDR1 reads SGHTA; CDR2 reads FQGNSA. This CDR3 is 17 amino acids long. Trimming at V came to 1 base and at J to 6 bases, leaving 11 bases not matched to a gene. CDR3 in amino acids: CASSLGFGGGAADTQYF. DNA for the CDR3: TGTGCCAGCAGCTTAGGGTTCGGCGGGGGGGCGGCCGATACGCAGTATTTT.

The CDR3 DNA sequence: TGTGCCAGCAGTTACGGACAGGGGGATCTGAACACTGAAGCTTTCTTT. Translated: CASSYGQGDLNTEAFF. This chain uses TRBV6-5 with TRBJ1-1, with 10 bases fitting TRBD1. The CDR3 extends over 16 amino acids. V shed 2 bases and J 0 bases; nucleotides not matched to a gene: 3. Germline V gene data show CDR1 as MNHEY and CDR2 as SVGAGI.

This sequence joins TRBV19 and TRBJ2-3, with D tentatively TRBD2 (6 bases). V was cut by 0 bases and J by 6 bases, with 13 bases left in between. CDR3 length equals 15 residues. Germline assignment: CDR1 LNHDA and CDR2 SQIVND (reference sequence). CDR3 loop: CASSIDGGIVDTQYF. Here the CDR3 DNA reads TGTGCCAGTAGTATAGATGGAGGGATTGTGGATACGCAGTATTTT. The whole variable domain, filled in from reference TRBV19 and TRBJ2-3, reads DGGITQSPKYLFRKEGQNVTLSCEQNLNHDAMYWYRQDPGQGLRLIYYSQIVNDFQKGDIAEGYSVSREKKESFPLTVTSAQKNPTAFYLCASSIDGGIVDTQYFGPGTRLTVL.